The 11 T cell receptor beta chains given below trace back to one sample, sequenced in a study of OX40 agonist ivuxolimab in advanced cancers. Method: immunoSEQ multiplex PCR; TCRdb's copy keeps in-frame clones and lacks some. The table records roughly 56,000 clones, about 82% of them present only once. The material was CD4+ or CD8+ T cells sorted from blood, obtained in a trial of the OX40 agonist ivuxolimab. Receptors were obtained from an adult with an advanced solid tumor such as melanoma, head and neck, liver or kidney cancer.

The chain joins TRBV25-1 to TRBJ1-2; D perhaps matches TRBD1 (5 bases). This CDR3 has 14 residues. Germline-derived CDR1 and CDR2 are MGHDK and SYGVNS. V lost 4 bases and J lost 2, with 11 bases in between. This CDR3 is CASSGGSGNYGYTF. In DNA, the CDR3 is TGTGCCAGCAGTGGGGGGTCGGGCAACTATGGCTACACCTTC.

The rearrangement joins TRBV6-1 to TRBJ2-3, with unresolved D. The V gene's germline CDR1 is MNHNS and CDR2 SASEGT. The CDR3 loop spans 11 amino acids. V lost 7 bases and J 5 bases, leaving 7 bases between the germline ends. CDR3 in DNA: TGTGCCAGCAACTTGAAAGATACGCAGTATTTT. This encodes CASNLKDTQYF.

V is TRBV11-2 and J is TRBJ1-6; D is ambiguous. CDR3 length equals 13 residues. Germline lookup yields CDR1 SGHAT and CDR2 FQNNGV. Trimming took 1 base from V and 7 from J, leaving 5 bases between them. CDR3 nucleotides: TGTGCCAGCAGCTTAGGATTAAATTCACCCCTCCACTTT. Amino acid sequence: CASSLGLNSPLHF.

This rearrangement joins TRBV7-2 to TRBJ2-2; 7 nucleotides line up with TRBD1. Losses at the gene ends were 8 bases for V and 6 bases for J; bases not matched to a gene: 18. This CDR3 region has 17 residues. Germline-derived CDR1 and CDR2 are SGHTA and FQGNSA. CDR3 in amino acids: CASSPVTGFFNAGELFF. The CDR3 DNA follows: TGTGCCAGCTCTCCTGTGACAGGGTTTTTTAATGCCGGGGAGCTGTTTTTT.

CDR3: CASSLATSGGQETQYF. The CDR3 DNA reads TGTGCCAGCAGCTTAGCGACTAGCGGGGGCCAAGAGACCCAGTACTTC. The chain uses TRBV7-2 and TRBJ2-5, with 12 bases identical to TRBD2. The CDR3 spans 16 residues. Germline V gives CDR1 SGHTA, CDR2 FQGNSA. Unmatched junction bases numbered 0, after V lost 0 bases and J lost 1 base.

The rearrangement joins TRBV19 to TRBJ1-2; no reliable D call. The CDR3 has 14 amino acids. The germline V gene has CDR1 LNHDA and CDR2 SQIVND (reference sequence). Trimming removed 6 bases from V and 4 bases from J, with 15 bases in between. The CDR3 DNA reads as TGTGCCAGTAGAACAACGGCCCAAACCTATGGCTACACCTTC. This encodes CASRTTAQTYGYTF. Complete variable domain (other parts from reference TRBV19 and TRBJ1-2): DGGITQSPKYLFRKEGQNVTLSCEQNLNHDAMYWYRQDPGQGLRLIYYSQIVNDFQKGDIAEGYSVSREKKESFPLTVTSAQKNPTAFYLCASRTTAQTYGYTFGSGTRLTVV.

This rearrangement joins TRBV7-2 to TRBJ1-6; TRBD1 matches at 7 bases. The CDR3 runs 15 residues. Per the germline V gene, CDR1 is SGHTA and CDR2 is FQGNSA. V lost 4 bases to trimming and J lost 7 bases; unmatched junction nucleotides: 7. The CDR3 loop reads CASSWGYRGNSPLHF. The CDR3 nucleotides read TGTGCCAGCAGCTGGGGGTACAGGGGAAATTCACCCCTCCACTTT.

In its sample, this clone was seen once. This chain links TRBV5-1 with TRBJ1-2; TRBD1 aligns across 7 bases. CDR1 SGHRS and CDR2 YFSETQ come from the germline V gene. The CDR3 has 17 residues. The V and J ends lost 0 bases and 2 bases, in that order; junction bases with no gene match: 10. The CDR3 loop reads CASSLAPTGEGNYGYTF. DNA for the CDR3: TGCGCCAGCAGCTTGGCCCCTACAGGGGAGGGAAACTATGGCTACACCTTC.

The chain carries TRBV5-1 and TRBJ1-2, with a tentative D call TRBD1 (5 bases). V lost 2 bases, J lost 5 bases, and 13 bases lay in between. Per the germline V gene, CDR1 is SGHRS and CDR2 is YFSETQ. The CDR3 sequence is 14 residues long. The CDR3 region is CASSLFDRTYGYTF. CDR3 DNA: TGCGCCAGCAGCTTATTCGACAGAACTTATGGCTACACCTTC. Full variable domain (rest looked up from reference TRBV5-1 and TRBJ1-2): KAGVTQTPRYLIKTRGQQVTLSCSPISGHRSVSWYQQTPGQGLQFLFEYFSETQRNKGNFPGRFSGRQFSNSRSEMNVSTLELGDSALYLCASSLFDRTYGYTFGSGTRLTVV.

The CDR3 bases are TGTGCCGGGGGTGGGACAGGGGGTTTCAATGAGCAGTTCTTC. Translated, it gives CAGGGTGGFNEQFF. The rearrangement joins TRBV7-2 to TRBJ2-1; 11 bases match TRBD1. This CDR3 is 14 amino acids long. The trim removed 11 bases at V and 6 bases at J, leaving 9 bases unmatched. Germline assignment: CDR1 SGHTA and CDR2 FQGNSA.

The chain is built from TRBV9 and TRBJ2-2; perhaps TRBD2 as D (6 bases). Germline values: CDR1 SGDLS, CDR2 YYNGEE. The germline V and J ends were trimmed by 6 bases and 4 bases, with 13 bases remaining between them. This CDR3 contains 14 residues. CDR3 residues: CASTPLRGTGELFF. The CDR3 DNA reads as TGTGCCAGCACCCCTTTGCGGGGCACCGGGGAGCTGTTTTTT. Full variable domain (missing parts from reference TRBV9 and TRBJ2-2): DSGVTQTPKHLITATGQRVTLRCSPRSGDLSVYWYQQSLDQGLQFLIQYYNGEERAKGNILERFSAQQFPDLHSELNLSSLELGDSALYFCASTPLRGTGELFFGEGSRLTVL.